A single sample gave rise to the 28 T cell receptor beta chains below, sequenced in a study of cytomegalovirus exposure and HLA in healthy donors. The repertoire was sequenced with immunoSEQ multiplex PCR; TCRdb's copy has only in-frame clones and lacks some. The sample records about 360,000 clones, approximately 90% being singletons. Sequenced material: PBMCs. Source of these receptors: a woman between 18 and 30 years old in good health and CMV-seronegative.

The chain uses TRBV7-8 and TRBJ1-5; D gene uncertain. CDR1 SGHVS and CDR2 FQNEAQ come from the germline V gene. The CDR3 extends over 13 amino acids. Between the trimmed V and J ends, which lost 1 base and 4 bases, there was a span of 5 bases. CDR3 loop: CASSLVVNQPQHF. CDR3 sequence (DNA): TGTGCCAGCAGCTTAGTAGTGAATCAGCCCCAGCATTTT.

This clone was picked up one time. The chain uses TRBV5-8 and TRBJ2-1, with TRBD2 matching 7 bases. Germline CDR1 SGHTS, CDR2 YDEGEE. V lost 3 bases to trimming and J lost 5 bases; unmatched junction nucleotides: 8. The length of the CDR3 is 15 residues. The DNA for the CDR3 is TGTGCCAGCAGCTCAGGGAGCGGGGTTGACAATGAGCAGTTCTTC. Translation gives CASSSGSGVDNEQFF.

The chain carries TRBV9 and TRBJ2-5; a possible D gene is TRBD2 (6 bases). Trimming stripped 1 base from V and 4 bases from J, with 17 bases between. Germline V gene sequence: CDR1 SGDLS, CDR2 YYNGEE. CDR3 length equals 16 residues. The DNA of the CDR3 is TGTGCCAGCAGCGTAAAACGTTTGGGGGGTACAGAGACCCAGTACTTC. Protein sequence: CASSVKRLGGTETQYF.

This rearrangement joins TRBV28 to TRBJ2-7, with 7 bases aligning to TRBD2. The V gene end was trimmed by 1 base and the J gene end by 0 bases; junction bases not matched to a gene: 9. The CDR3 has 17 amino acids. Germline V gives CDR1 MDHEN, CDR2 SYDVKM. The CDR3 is CASSLSHRGDYSYEQYF. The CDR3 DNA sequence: TGTGCCAGCAGTTTATCCCATCGGGGGGACTACTCCTACGAGCAGTACTTC.

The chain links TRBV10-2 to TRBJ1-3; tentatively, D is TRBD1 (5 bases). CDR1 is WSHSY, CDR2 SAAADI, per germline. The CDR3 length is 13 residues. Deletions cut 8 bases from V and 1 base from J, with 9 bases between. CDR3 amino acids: CASYGGSGNTIYF. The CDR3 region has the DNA TGCGCCAGCTACGGGGGTTCTGGAAACACCATATATTTT.

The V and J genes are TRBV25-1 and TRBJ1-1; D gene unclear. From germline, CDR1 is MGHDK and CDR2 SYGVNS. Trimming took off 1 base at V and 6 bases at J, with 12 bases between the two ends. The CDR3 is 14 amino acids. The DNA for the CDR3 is TGTGCCAGCAGTGAATTTCTGCGCCCCTCTGAAGCTTTCTTT. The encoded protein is CASSEFLRPSEAFF.

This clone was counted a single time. The CDR3 is CASSNDSGYGYTF. Here the CDR3 DNA reads TGTGCCAGCAGCAATGACTCCGGGTACGGCTACACCTTC. This rearrangement joins TRBV21-1 to TRBJ1-2. TRBV21-1 is reported as a pseudogene. The CDR3 length is 13 residues.

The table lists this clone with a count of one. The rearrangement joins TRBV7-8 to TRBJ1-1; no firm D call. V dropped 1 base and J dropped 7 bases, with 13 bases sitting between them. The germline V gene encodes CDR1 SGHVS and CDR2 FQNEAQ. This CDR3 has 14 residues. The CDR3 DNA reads TGTGCCAGCAGCTTAGAGCCCCTCCGGGTTGAAGCTTTCTTT. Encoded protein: CASSLEPLRVEAFF.

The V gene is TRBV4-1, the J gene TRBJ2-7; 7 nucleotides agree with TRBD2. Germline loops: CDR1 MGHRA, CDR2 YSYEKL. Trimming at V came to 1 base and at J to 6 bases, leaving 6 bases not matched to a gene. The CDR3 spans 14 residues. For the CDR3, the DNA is TGCGCCAGCAGCCAAGTGGGGCTAGCGGCCGAGCAGTACTTC. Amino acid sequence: CASSQVGLAAEQYF.

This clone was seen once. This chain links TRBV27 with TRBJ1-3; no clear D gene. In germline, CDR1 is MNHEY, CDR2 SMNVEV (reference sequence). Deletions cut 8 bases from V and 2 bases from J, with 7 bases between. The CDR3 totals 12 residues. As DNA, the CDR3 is TGTGCCAGCGGCCAAACTGGAAACACCATATATTTT. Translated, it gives CASGQTGNTIYF.

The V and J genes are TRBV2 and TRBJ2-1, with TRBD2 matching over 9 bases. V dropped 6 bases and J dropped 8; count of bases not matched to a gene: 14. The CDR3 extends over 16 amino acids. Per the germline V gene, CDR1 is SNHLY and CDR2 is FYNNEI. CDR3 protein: CASRGLAGAGWDEQFF. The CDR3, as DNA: TGTGCCAGCAGAGGGTTAGCGGGGGCCGGTTGGGATGAGCAGTTCTTC.

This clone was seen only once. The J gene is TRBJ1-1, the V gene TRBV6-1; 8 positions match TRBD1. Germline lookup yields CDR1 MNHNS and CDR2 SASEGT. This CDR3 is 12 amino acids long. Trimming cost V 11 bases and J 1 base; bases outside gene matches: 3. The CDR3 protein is CAGGQGNTEAFF. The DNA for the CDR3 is TGTGCCGGAGGACAGGGGAACACTGAAGCTTTCTTT.

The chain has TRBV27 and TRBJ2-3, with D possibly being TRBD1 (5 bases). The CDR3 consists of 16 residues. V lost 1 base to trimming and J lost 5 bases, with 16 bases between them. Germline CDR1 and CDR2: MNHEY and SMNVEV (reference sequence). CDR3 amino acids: CASSLLIPRGQDTQYF. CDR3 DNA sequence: TGTGCCAGCAGTTTATTGATCCCAAGGGGTCAAGATACGCAGTATTTT.

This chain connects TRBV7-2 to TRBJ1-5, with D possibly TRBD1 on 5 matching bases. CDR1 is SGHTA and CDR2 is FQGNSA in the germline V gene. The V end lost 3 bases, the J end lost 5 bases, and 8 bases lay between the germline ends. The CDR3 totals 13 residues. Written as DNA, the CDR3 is TGTGCCAGCAGCTTGGACACTTATCAGCCCCAGCATTTT. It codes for CASSLDTYQPQHF.

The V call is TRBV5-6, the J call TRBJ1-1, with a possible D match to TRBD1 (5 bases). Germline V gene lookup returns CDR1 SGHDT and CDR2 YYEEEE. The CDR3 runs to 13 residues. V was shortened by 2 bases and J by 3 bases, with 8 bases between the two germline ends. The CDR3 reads CASSFIGDTEAFF. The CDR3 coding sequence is TGTGCCAGCAGCTTCATAGGGGACACTGAAGCTTTCTTT.

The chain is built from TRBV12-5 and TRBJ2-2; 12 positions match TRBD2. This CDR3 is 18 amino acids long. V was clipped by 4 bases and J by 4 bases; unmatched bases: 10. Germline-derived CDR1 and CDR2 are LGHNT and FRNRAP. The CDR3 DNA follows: TGTGCTAGTGGTTCCCGGCTAGCGGGGGGGCCGTTCACCGGGGAGCTGTTTTTT. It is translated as CASGSRLAGGPFTGELFF.

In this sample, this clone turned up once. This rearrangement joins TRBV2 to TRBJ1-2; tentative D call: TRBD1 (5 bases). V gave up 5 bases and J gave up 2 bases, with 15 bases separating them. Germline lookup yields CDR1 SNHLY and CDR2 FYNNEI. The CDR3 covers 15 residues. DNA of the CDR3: TGTGCCAGCAGTCCTACAGGCCCTCTAAACTATGGCTACACCTTC. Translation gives CASSPTGPLNYGYTF.

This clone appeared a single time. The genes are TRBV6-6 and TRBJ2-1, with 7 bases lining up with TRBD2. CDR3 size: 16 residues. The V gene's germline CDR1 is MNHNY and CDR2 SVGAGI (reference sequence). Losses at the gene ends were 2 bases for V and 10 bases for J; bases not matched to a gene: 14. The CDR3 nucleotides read TGTGCCAGCAGTTACAACGTCGTGGGGGGGTCATGGGAGCAGTTCTTC. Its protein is CASSYNVVGGSWEQFF.

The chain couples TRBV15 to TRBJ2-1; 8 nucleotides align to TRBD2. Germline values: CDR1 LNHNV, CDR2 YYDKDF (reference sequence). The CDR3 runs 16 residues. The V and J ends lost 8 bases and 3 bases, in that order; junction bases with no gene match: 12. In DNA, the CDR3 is TGTGCCACCGTTAGGCGTCTAGCGGGTAACTACAATGAGCAGTTCTTC. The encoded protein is CATVRRLAGNYNEQFF.

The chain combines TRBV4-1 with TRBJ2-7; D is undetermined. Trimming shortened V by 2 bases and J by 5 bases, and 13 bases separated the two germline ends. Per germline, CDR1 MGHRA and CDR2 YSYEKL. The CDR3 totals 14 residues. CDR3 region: CASSQQPRQDEQYF. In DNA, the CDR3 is TGCGCCAGCAGCCAACAACCCCGTCAGGACGAGCAGTACTTC.

DNA for the CDR3: TGTGCCAGCAGCGTATCACAGGATTGGGGCACTGAAGCTTTCTTT. The encoded protein is CASSVSQDWGTEAFF. V gene TRBV9 combines with J gene TRBJ1-1; D possibly corresponds to TRBD1 (5 bases). Trimming took 1 base from V and 4 from J, leaving 14 bases between them. The CDR3 is made up of 15 amino acids. Germline V CDR1 and CDR2: SGDLS, YYNGEE.

The CDR3 sequence: CASSPPSADTQYF. The CDR3, as DNA: TGTGCCAGCTCACCACCTTCCGCAGATACGCAGTATTTT. The rearrangement uses TRBV18 and TRBJ2-3; D gene unclear. V was cut by 0 bases and J by 4 bases, with 5 bases left in between. This CDR3 region has 13 residues. Germline V gene data show CDR1 as KGHSH and CDR2 as LQKENI.

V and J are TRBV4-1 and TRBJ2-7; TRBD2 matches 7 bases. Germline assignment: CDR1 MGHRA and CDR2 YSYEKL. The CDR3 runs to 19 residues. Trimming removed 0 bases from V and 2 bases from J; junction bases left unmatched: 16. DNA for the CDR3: TGCGCCAGCAGCCAAGATCTTCAATTCGTATGGCGGGAGACCTACGAGCAGTACTTC. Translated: CASSQDLQFVWRETYEQYF.

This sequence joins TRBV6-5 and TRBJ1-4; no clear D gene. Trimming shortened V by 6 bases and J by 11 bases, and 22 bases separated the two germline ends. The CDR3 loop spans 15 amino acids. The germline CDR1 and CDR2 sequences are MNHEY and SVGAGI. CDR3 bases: TGTGCCAGCAGCCAAAGTAGACCCCTTGCGCGGAAACTGTTTTTT. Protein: CASSQSRPLARKLFF.

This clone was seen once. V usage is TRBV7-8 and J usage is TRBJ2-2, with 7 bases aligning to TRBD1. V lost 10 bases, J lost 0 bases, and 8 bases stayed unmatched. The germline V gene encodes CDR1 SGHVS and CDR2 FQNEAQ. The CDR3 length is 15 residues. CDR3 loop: CATKRDRANTGELFF. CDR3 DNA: TGTGCCACCAAAAGGGACAGAGCGAACACCGGGGAGCTGTTTTTT.

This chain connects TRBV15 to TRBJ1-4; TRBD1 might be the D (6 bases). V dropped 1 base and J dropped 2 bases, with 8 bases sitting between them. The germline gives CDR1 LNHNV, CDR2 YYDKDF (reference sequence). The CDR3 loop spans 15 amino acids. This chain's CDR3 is CATSRGGGTNEKLFF. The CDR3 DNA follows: TGTGCCACCAGCAGAGGGGGGGGCACTAATGAAAAACTGTTTTTT.

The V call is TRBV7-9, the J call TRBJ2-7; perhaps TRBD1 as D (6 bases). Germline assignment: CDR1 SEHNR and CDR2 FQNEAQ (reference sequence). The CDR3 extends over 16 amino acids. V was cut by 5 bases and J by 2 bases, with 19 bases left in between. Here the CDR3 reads CASSPFTGTHTYEQYF. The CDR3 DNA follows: TGTGCCAGCAGCCCATTTACTGGGACACACACCTACGAGCAGTACTTC. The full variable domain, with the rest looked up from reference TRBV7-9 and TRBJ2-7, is DTGVSQNPRHKITKRGQNVTFRCDPISEHNRLYWYRQTLGQGPEFLTYFQNEAQLEKSRLLSDRFSAERPKGSFSTLEIQRTEQGDSAMYLCASSPFTGTHTYEQYFGPGTRLTVT.

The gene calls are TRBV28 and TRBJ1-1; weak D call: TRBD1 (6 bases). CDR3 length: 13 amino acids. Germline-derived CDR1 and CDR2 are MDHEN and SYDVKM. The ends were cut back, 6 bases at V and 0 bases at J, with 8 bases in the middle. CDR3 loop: CASSRQVNTEAFF. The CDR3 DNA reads TGTGCCAGCAGCCGACAGGTGAACACTGAAGCTTTCTTT.